This T cell receptor beta chain was obtained from a study of spatial heterogeneity in lung cancer. The wider study: Matched bulk RNA-seq gave a T cell module score that correlated strongly with tumor-region TCR transcript counts.

Time point: sample taken at primary tumor resection. MiXCR was run by TCRdb on the 5' RACE reads, yielding one entry per CDR3 protein. This table holds under 14,000 distinct CDR3 sequences, approximately 8% found once. This clonotype occurred many times. Its antigen is not known. This beta chain is an off-target read within a library intended for alpha chains, so its frequency means little. Germline V gives CDR1 LNHDA, CDR2 SQIVND (reference sequence). This CDR3 has 14 residues. The germline V and J ends were trimmed by 3 bases and 3 bases, with 11 bases remaining between them. Findings and caveats of the study: Counts that tracked tumor mutation counts were those of expanded intratumoral alpha and beta TCRs.

This receptor was identified in a female donor with early-stage non-small cell lung cancer. Sequences were derived from lung tumor tissue, sampled at surgery. This sequence joins TRBV19 and TRBJ1-2; the D is unclear. The CDR3 coding sequence is TGTGCCAGTAGTATTGATGGGGAATACTATGGCTACACCTTC. This encodes CASSIDGEYYGYTF. Looking up the rest from reference TRBV19 and TRBJ1-2 gives the full variable domain: DGGITQSPKYLFRKEGQNVTLSCEQNLNHDAMYWYRQDPGQGLRLIYYSQIVNDFQKGDIAEGYSVSREKKESFPLTVTSAQKNPTAFYLCASSIDGEYYGYTFGSGTRLTVV.